This is a list of T cell receptor beta chains from one sample in a study of T-cell reconstitution after alpha-beta-depleted transplantation in children. TCRdb reanalysed the PCR reads using MiXCR and keeps one entry per CDR3 protein. The profile shows 780,000 or so distinct CDR3 sequences, around 17% of them singletons. Sequencing used PBMCs, mostly from graft donor cells, obtained 360 days after TCRalphabeta/CD19-depleted stem cell transplant. The receptor set was obtained from a male patient between 5 and 17 years old who had a stem cell transplant for acute lymphoblastic leukemia, so the T cells may come from the graft donor. Each CDR3 is given with its conserved first and last residue. Clone size is not always given. Where it is, it says once, few, many or a class for expanded clones.

TRBV18	TRBJ2-5	NA	CASSPTRGTRETQYF
TRBV25-1	TRBJ2-7	NA	CASRIGYEQYF
TRBV7-9	TRBJ2-2	NA	CASSAPGLAGGEELFF
TRBV9	TRBJ1-2	few	CASSVSWAGYGYTF
TRBV30	TRBJ1-2	few	CASWSIPNYGYTF
TRBV10-1	TRBJ2-5	NA	CASSVGLNRIQETQYF
TRBV7-9	TRBJ2-7	few	CASSHGTSGRWYEQYF
TRBV5-1	TRBJ2-3	NA	CASSLPGQGVDTQYF
TRBV18	TRBJ2-3	few	CASSPRLSGHTDTQYF
TRBV24-1	TRBJ2-1	many	CATSLAGGPGEQFF
TRBV24-1	TRBJ2-3	NA	CATSDWTSGRADTDTQYF
TRBV4-1	TRBJ2-1	NA	CASSQDPPIAAYNEQFF
TRBV11-2	TRBJ2-1	once	CASSPVGGLYNEQFF
TRBV5-1	TRBJ1-1	many	CASSLEGARTEAFF
TRBV5-1	TRBJ2-1	many	CASSLASGGYGEQFF
TRBV5-6	TRBJ2-1	many	CASSPGTSGINEQFF
TRBV15	TRBJ2-1	few	CATTMLVDEQFF
TRBV21-1	TRBJ2-7	few	CASGEGVGCSYEQYF
TRBV5-6	TRBJ1-1	NA	CASSPPPGQAEAFF
TRBV27	TRBJ2-1	few	CASSDSGLRHNEQFF
TRBV6-4	TRBJ2-1	once	CASTLGTSGRNEQFF
TRBV7-6	TRBJ1-1	NA	CASSLGGQVTEAFF
TRBV6-5	TRBJ1-1	many	CASRGRIMNTEAFF
TRBV29-1	TRBJ2-7	NA	CSVGRNTYEQYF
TRBV7-8	TRBJ2-5	NA	CASSLYFRADEETQYF
TRBV18	TRBJ2-2	few	CASSPYLRPTRTGELFF
TRBV18	TRBJ2-7	few	CASLRLAGGPGEQYF
TRBV5-1	TRBJ2-7	many	CASSLWAGISYEQYF
TRBV29-1	TRBJ2-7	NA	CSVGEPSYEQYF
TRBV15	TRBJ2-1	few	CATSRDWQGGEQFF
TRBV10-3	TRBJ2-7	NA	CAISKSAVTYEQYF
TRBV14	TRBJ2-1	NA	CASSQEELAGGLEQFF
TRBV6-5	TRBJ1-2	NA	CASSYAKAGSGGYTF
TRBV20-1	TRBJ2-3	few	CSANTGGDTQYF
TRBV2	TRBJ2-1	few	CASSDIRKQFF
TRBV5-1	TRBJ1-3	NA	CASRLGRDRAGNTIYF
TRBV6-5	TRBJ2-1	many	CASSYGGLAGVNEQFF
TRBV5-6	TRBJ2-3	NA	CASSTGLHTDTQYF
TRBV5-1	TRBJ2-3	NA	CASSKRGNTQYF
TRBV18	TRBJ2-2	many	CASSPLAGQGVTGELFF